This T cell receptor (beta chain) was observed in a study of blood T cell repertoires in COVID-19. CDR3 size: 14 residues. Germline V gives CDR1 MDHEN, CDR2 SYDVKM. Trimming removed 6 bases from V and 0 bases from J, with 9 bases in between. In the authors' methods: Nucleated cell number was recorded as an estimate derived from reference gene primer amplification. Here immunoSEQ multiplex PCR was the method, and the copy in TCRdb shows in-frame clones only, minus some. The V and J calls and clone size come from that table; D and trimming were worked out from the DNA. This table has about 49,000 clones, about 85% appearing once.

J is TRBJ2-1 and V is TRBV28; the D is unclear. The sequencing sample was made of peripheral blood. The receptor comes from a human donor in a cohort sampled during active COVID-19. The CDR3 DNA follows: TGTGCCAGCAGCGGCCCTAGCTCCTACAATGAGCAGTTCTTC. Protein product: CASSGPSSYNEQFF. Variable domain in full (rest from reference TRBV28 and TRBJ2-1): DVKVTQSSRYLVKRTGEKVFLECVQDMDHENMFWYRQDPGLGLRLIYFSYDVKMKEKGDIPEGYSVSREKKERFSLILESASTNQTSMYLCASSGPSSYNEQFFGPGTRLTVL.